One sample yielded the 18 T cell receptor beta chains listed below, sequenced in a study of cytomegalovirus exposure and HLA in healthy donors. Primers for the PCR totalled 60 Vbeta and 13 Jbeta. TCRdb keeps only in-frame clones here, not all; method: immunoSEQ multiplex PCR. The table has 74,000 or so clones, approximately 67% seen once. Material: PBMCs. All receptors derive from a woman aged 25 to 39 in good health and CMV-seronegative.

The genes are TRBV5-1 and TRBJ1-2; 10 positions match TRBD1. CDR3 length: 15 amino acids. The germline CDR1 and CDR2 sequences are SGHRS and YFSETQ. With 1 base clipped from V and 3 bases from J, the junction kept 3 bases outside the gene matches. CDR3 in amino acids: CASSLWTGGDYGYTF. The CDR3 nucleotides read TGCGCCAGCAGCTTGTGGACAGGGGGGGACTATGGCTACACCTTC.

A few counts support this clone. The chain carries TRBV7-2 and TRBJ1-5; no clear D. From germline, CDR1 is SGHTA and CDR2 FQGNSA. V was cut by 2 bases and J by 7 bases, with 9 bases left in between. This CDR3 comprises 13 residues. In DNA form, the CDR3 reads TGTGCCAGCAGCTTAATGGGAGGACAGCCCCAGCATTTT. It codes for CASSLMGGQPQHF.

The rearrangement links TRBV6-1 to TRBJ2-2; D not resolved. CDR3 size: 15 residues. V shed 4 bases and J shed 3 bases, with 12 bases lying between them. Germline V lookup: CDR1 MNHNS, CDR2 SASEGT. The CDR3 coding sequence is TGTGCCAGCAGTGGTGACGGGTCGTACACCGGGGAGCTGTTTTTT. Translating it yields CASSGDGSYTGELFF.

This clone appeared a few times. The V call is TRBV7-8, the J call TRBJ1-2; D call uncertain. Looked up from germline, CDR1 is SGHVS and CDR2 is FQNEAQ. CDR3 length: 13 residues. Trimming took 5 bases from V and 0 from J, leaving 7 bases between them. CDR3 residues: CASSPTTNYGYTF. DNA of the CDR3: TGTGCCAGCAGCCCAACAACTAACTATGGCTACACCTTC.

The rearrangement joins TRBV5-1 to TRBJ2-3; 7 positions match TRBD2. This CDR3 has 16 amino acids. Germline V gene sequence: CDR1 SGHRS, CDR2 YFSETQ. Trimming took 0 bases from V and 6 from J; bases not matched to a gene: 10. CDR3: CASSLARGGGRDTQYF. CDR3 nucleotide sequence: TGCGCCAGCAGCTTGGCCCGGGGCGGGGGACGGGATACGCAGTATTTT.

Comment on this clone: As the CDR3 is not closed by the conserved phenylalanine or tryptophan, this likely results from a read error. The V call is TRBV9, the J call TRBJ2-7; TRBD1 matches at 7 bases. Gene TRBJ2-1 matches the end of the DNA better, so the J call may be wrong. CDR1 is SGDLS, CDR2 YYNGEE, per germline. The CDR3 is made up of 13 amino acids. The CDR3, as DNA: TGTGCCAGCAGCATCGGGACAGTCAATGAGCAGTTCCTC. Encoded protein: CASSIGTVNEQFL.

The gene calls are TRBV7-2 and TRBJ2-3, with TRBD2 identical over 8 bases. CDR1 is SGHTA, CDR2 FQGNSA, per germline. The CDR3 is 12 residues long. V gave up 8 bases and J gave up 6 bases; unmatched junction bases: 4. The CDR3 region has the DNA TGTGCCAGCCGGGGGGGCGGGGATACGCAGTATTTT. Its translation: CASRGGGDTQYF. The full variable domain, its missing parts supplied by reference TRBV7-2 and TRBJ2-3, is GAGVSQSPSNKVTEKGKDVELRCDPISGHTALYWYRQSLGQGLEFLIYFQGNSAPDKSGLPSDRFSAERTGGSVSTLTIQRTQQEDSAVYLCASRGGGDTQYFGPGTRLTVL.

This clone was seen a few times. This CDR3 reads CASTGPGQPQHF. The CDR3 DNA sequence: TGTGCCAGTACAGGGCCGGGTCAGCCCCAGCATTTT. The genes are TRBV19 and TRBJ1-5; a weak D match, TRBD1 (5 bases). Trimming took off 7 bases at V and 6 bases at J, with 10 bases between the two ends. The CDR3 is 12 amino acids. CDR1 is LNHDA and CDR2 is SQIVND in the germline V gene (reference sequence).

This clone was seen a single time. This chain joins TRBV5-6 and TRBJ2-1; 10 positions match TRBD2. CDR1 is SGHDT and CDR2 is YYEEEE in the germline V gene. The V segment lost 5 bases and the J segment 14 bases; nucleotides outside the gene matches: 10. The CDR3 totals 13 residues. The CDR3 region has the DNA TGTGCCAGCAGGGACCCCAGCGGGGGGGCCGAGTTCTTC. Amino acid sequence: CASRDPSGGAEFF.

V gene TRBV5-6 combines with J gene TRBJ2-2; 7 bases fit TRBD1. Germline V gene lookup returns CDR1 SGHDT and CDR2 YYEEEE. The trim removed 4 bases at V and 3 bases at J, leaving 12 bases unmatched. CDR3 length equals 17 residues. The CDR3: CASSPPGTAPDTGELFF. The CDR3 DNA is TGTGCCAGCAGCCCGCCCGGGACAGCCCCGGACACCGGGGAGCTGTTTTTT.

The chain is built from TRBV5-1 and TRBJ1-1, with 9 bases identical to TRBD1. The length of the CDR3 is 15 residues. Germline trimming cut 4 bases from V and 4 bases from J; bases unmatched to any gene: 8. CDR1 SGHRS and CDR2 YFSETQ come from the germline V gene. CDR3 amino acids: CASSLIQGAITEAFF. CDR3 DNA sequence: TGCGCCAGCAGCCTTATACAGGGGGCGATCACTGAAGCTTTCTTT. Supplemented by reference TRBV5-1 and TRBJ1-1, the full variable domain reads KAGVTQTPRYLIKTRGQQVTLSCSPISGHRSVSWYQQTPGQGLQFLFEYFSETQRNKGNFPGRFSGRQFSNSRSEMNVSTLELGDSALYLCASSLIQGAITEAFFGQGTRLTVV.

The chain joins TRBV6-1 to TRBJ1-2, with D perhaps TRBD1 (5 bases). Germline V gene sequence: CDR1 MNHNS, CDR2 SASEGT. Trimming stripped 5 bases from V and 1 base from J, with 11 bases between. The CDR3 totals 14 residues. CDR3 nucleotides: TGTGCCAGCAGTTTGCTAGACAGTAACTATGGCTACACCTTC. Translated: CASSLLDSNYGYTF.

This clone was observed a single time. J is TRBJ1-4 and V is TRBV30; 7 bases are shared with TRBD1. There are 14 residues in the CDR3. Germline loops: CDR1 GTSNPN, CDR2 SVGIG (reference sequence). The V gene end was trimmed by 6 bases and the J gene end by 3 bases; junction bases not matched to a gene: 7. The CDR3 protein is CACTRTGPNEKLFF. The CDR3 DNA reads TGTGCCTGTACCCGGACAGGACCTAATGAAAAACTGTTTTTT.

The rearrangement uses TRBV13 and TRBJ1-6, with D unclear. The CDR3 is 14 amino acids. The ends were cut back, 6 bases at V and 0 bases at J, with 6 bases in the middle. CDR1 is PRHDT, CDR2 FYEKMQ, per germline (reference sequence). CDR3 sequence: CASSASSYNSPLHF. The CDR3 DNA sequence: TGTGCCAGCAGTGCTAGCTCCTATAATTCACCCCTCCACTTT.

CDR3 nucleotides: TGTGCCAGCAGTTTCCTGGACAGGCGTGAAGCTTTCTTT. Its protein product is CASSFLDRREAFF. The chain combines TRBV6-1 with TRBJ1-1; 7 nucleotides align to TRBD1. The V gene end was trimmed by 5 bases and the J gene end by 7 bases; junction bases not matched to a gene: 7. Germline loops: CDR1 MNHNS, CDR2 SASEGT. CDR3 length: 13 residues.

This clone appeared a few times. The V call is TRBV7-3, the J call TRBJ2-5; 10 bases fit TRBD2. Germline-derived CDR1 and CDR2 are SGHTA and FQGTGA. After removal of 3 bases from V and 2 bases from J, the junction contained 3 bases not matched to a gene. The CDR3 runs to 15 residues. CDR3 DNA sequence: TGTGCCAGCAGCTTGATAGCGGGGGGACAAGAGACCCAGTACTTC. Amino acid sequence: CASSLIAGGQETQYF.

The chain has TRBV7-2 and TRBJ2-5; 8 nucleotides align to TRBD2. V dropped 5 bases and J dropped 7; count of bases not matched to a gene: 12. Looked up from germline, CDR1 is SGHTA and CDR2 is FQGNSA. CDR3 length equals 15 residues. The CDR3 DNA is TGTGCCAGCAGCACCCGACTAGCGCCGTCGGGGACCCAGTACTTC. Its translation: CASSTRLAPSGTQYF.

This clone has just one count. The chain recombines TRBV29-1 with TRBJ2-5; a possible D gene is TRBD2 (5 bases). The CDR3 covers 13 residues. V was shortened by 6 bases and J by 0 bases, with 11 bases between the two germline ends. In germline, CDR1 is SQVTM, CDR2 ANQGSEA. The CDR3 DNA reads TGCAGCGTCCGTGGAGCGGACCAAGAGACCCAGTACTTC. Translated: CSVRGADQETQYF. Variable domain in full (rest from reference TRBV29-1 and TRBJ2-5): SAVISQKPSRDICQRGTSLTIQCQVDSQVTMMFWYRQQPGQSLTLIATANQGSEATYESGFVIDKFPISRPNLTFSTLTVSNMSPEDSSIYLCSVRGADQETQYFGPGTRLLVL.